This T cell receptor beta chain was identified in a study of tumor-infiltrating lymphocytes in primary liver carcinoma. The CDR3 runs to 15 residues. Germline assignment: CDR1 SGHAT and CDR2 FQDESV (reference sequence). V was shortened by 6 bases and J by 7 bases, with 18 bases between the two germline ends. The table lists this clonotype with a few counts. A much larger clone lies a single base off, so this may be a read error. TCR beta cDNA was prepared out of roughly 450 ng total RNA by means of a constant-region primer. Sequencing libraries for TCR beta derived from three nested multiplex PCR rounds that used slightly modified ARM-PCR. TRBV1-TRBV30 forward primers and a C-beta reverse primer were used in the first two PCR rounds, which each ran for around 10 cycles. MiXCR, run by TCRdb on the multiplex PCR reads, gives a single entry per CDR3 protein. The sample lists roughly 30,000 distinct CDR3 sequences, 71% occurring once.

Scientists recovered RNA and DNA together from roughly 21-30 mg of unsorted bulk tissue. The chain uses TRBV11-1 and TRBJ2-2; tentatively, D is TRBD2 (5 bases). What was sequenced was liver tumor tissue from sampling region 3. Subset specified: tumor region T3, left-lateral pole. The source of this sequence is a young woman with primary liver carcinoma and hepatitis B virus infection. The CDR3 region is CASRKRGIDIGELFF. CDR3 nucleotide sequence: TGTGCCAGCAGAAAACGGGGTATTGACATCGGGGAGCTGTTTTTT.